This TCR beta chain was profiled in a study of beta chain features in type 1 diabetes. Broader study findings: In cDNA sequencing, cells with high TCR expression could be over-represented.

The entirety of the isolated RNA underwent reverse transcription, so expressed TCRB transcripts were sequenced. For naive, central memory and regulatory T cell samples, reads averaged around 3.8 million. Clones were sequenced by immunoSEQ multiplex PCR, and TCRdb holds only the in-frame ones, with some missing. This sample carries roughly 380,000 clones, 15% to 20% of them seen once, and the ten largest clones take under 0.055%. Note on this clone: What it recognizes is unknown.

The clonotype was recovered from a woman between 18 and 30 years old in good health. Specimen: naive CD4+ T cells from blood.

CDR3 nucleotide sequence: TGTGCCAGCATAAATGAAAAACTGTTTTTT. This sequence encodes CASINEKLFF. V is TRBV21-1 and J is TRBJ1-4. TRBV21-1 counts as a pseudogene. The CDR3 consists of 10 residues.